The source of this T cell receptor beta chain is a study of patients and donors after allogeneic stem cell transplantation. V lost 0 bases and J lost 6, with 10 bases in between. Germline CDR1 is SGDLS and CDR2 is YYNGEE. The CDR3 loop spans 13 amino acids. TCRdb independently ran MiXCR on the RT-PCR reads; one entry per CDR3 protein. Of some 960,000 distinct CDR3 sequences listed, under 20% are singletons. The chain links TRBV9 to TRBJ2-7; D unresolved. Sequenced material: blood, either unsorted or a sorted T cell fraction (not recorded which). This TCR was sampled from a human donor who was either an allogeneic HSCT recipient or a stem cell or donor lymphocyte infusion donor (not recorded which). It is not recorded whose cells these are; they may come from a transplant donor. The CDR3 coding sequence is TGTGCCAGCAGCGTAGCAAGCACCGGCGAGCAGTACTTC. Protein product: CASSVASTGEQYF.